The 24 T cell receptor beta chains below all came from one sample that was sequenced in a study of shared clonotypes between healthy human individuals. Here immunoSEQ multiplex PCR was the method, and the copy in TCRdb shows in-frame clones only, minus some. The sample yields about 600,000 clones, less than 98% seen once. Sequenced material: naive CD4+ T cells sorted from blood. Specified subset: CD45RA+ positively selected. These receptors were obtained from a woman aged 25 to 45 in good health.

CDR3 in amino acids: CATSKIAGEDEQYF. CDR3 coding DNA: TGTGCCACCTCCAAGATAGCGGGAGAGGACGAGCAGTACTTC. The gene calls are TRBV10-3 and TRBJ2-7, with 9 bases identical to TRBD2. V was pared by 10 bases and J by 5 bases, with 12 bases of the junction left unmatched. CDR3 length equals 14 residues. Germline V gives CDR1 ENHRY, CDR2 SYGVKD.

The chain couples TRBV30 to TRBJ2-7, with D uncertain. Trimming removed 1 base from V and 2 bases from J, with 9 bases in between. From germline, CDR1 is GTSNPN and CDR2 SVGIG (reference sequence). This CDR3 is built from 13 residues. This CDR3 reads CAWSARRAYEQYF. The DNA of the CDR3 is TGTGCCTGGAGTGCCCGACGGGCCTACGAGCAGTACTTC.

V usage is TRBV5-1 and J usage is TRBJ1-3, with D uncertain. From germline, CDR1 is SGHRS and CDR2 YFSETQ. The V gene lost 4 bases and the J gene lost 0 bases, with 8 bases spanning the gap. This CDR3 has 14 amino acids. The CDR3 is CASSAGSSGNTIYF. CDR3 coding DNA: TGCGCCAGCAGCGCCGGGAGCTCTGGAAACACCATATATTTT.

V gene TRBV28 combines with J gene TRBJ1-2; D unclear. In germline, CDR1 is MDHEN, CDR2 SYDVKM. The germline V and J ends were trimmed by 3 bases and 0 bases, with 11 bases remaining between them. The CDR3 runs to 15 residues. For the CDR3, the DNA is TGTGCCAGCAGTTTGAGGCCGGATTCTAACTATGGCTACACCTTC. Encoded protein: CASSLRPDSNYGYTF.

The rearrangement uses TRBV7-2 and TRBJ1-2, with 9 bases aligning to TRBD1. The CDR3 length is 18 residues. The V gene end was trimmed by 5 bases and the J gene end by 2 bases; junction bases not matched to a gene: 15. From germline, CDR1 is SGHTA and CDR2 FQGNSA. The CDR3 DNA sequence: TGTGCCAGCAGCACCCGCCGGGACAGGGATGGGAAGAACTATGGCTACACCTTC. Its protein is CASSTRRDRDGKNYGYTF.

The CDR3 spells CASTRQNTEAFF. The CDR3 DNA reads TGTGCCAGCACAAGACAGAACACTGAAGCTTTCTTT. The V gene is TRBV6-6, the J gene TRBJ1-1, with no clear D. Germline CDR1 and CDR2: MNHNY and SVGAGI (reference sequence). Trimming cost V 7 bases and J 1 base, with 7 bases left between them. The CDR3 is 12 amino acids.

V and J are TRBV6-5 and TRBJ2-7, with D possibly matching TRBD2 (5 bases). V lost 8 bases, J lost 0 bases, and 14 bases lay in between. CDR3 length: 14 residues. Germline-derived CDR1 and CDR2 are MNHEY and SVGAGI. Here the CDR3 DNA reads TGTGCCAGCGGCTTGGGTGGGAGCTCCTACGAGCAGTACTTC. Translating gives CASGLGGSSYEQYF.

This chain links TRBV7-3 with TRBJ2-1; 7 bases line up with TRBD2. The junction had 6 bases not matched to a gene; V was cut back by 4 bases and J by 0 bases. This CDR3 is built from 16 residues. Germline CDR1 is SGHTA and CDR2 is FQGTGA. CDR3 coding DNA: TGTGCCAGCAGCTCCTCTAGCGGAAGCTCCTACAATGAGCAGTTCTTC. Protein sequence: CASSSSSGSSYNEQFF.

The chain employs TRBV5-4 and TRBJ2-1; 7 bases match TRBD2. This CDR3 is 15 amino acids long. V lost 9 bases and J lost 4; bases outside the gene matches: 13. Germline V CDR1 and CDR2: SGHNT, YYREEE (reference sequence). The CDR3 spells CATQVVTSAYNEQFF. CDR3 nucleotides: TGTGCCACCCAAGTTGTAACTAGCGCTTACAATGAGCAGTTCTTC.

The chain links TRBV5-1 to TRBJ2-5; TRBD1 matches 9 bases. CDR3 size: 15 residues. Germline V CDR1 and CDR2: SGHRS, YFSETQ. Trimming removed 3 bases from V and 5 bases from J; junction bases left unmatched: 8. The CDR3 loop is CASSYSRDRVETQYF. In DNA, the CDR3 is TGCGCCAGCAGCTATTCCCGGGACAGGGTTGAGACCCAGTACTTC.

This chain links TRBV28 with TRBJ2-7; D might be TRBD1 (5 bases). Trimming removed 5 bases at V and 2 bases at J, with 13 bases between. Germline-derived CDR1 and CDR2 are MDHEN and SYDVKM. CDR3 length: 14 amino acids. The CDR3 region is CASSTLGPPYEQYF. The DNA of the CDR3 is TGTGCCAGCAGTACCCTGGGGCCCCCCTACGAGCAGTACTTC.

The chain employs TRBV5-1 and TRBJ2-1; 11 nucleotides align to TRBD2. The ends lost 0 bases at V and 3 bases at J; junction bases unmatched: 2. This CDR3 has 16 amino acids. Germline loops: CDR1 SGHRS, CDR2 YFSETQ. The CDR3: CASSLATSGGYNEQFF. The CDR3 DNA sequence: TGCGCCAGCAGCTTGGCAACTAGCGGGGGCTACAATGAGCAGTTCTTC.

The chain joins TRBV28 to TRBJ2-4; D remains unclear. This CDR3 is built from 14 residues. Trimming took off 5 bases at V and 1 base at J, with 9 bases between the two ends. Germline V gives CDR1 MDHEN, CDR2 SYDVKM. CDR3 in DNA: TGTGCCAGCAGTAATGGGGTTGCCAAAAACATTCAGTACTTC. Residues: CASSNGVAKNIQYF.

The chain combines TRBV15 with TRBJ1-1; weak D call: TRBD1 (5 bases). Germline CDR1 reads LNHNV; CDR2 reads YYDKDF (reference sequence). The CDR3 has 13 residues. V lost 3 bases to trimming and J lost 8 bases, with 13 bases between them. The CDR3 DNA reads TGTGCCACCAGCAGTTCCCGTCGGACAGAAGCTTTCTTT. Protein: CATSSSRRTEAFF.

In DNA form, the CDR3 reads TGCGCCAGCAGCCCCGGTTCAGGCGACTACAATGAGCAGTTCTTC. Its translation is CASSPGSGDYNEQFF. The rearrangement joins TRBV5-1 to TRBJ2-1; no reliable D call. This CDR3 comprises 15 residues. Per the germline V gene, CDR1 is SGHRS and CDR2 is YFSETQ. Trimming left V 4 bases short and J 3 bases short, with 14 bases between.

This chain joins TRBV27 and TRBJ2-3; D gene uncertain. The germline V and J ends were trimmed by 4 bases and 2 bases, with 7 bases remaining between them. This CDR3 has 13 amino acids. CDR1 and CDR2 (germline): MNHEY, SMNVEV (reference sequence). The CDR3 DNA reads TGTGCCAGCAGTTCCCGTTACACAGATACGCAGTATTTT. Translating gives CASSSRYTDTQYF.

This chain connects TRBV5-5 to TRBJ1-4; D is undetermined. V lost 4 bases, J lost 2 bases, and 0 bases lay in between. The CDR3 covers 11 residues. CDR1 SGHKS and CDR2 YYEKEE come from the germline V gene (reference sequence). The CDR3 sequence is CASSTNEKLFF. The DNA for the CDR3 is TGTGCCAGCAGCACTAATGAAAAACTGTTTTTT.

CDR3 bases: TGTGCCTGGAGTGTAGAAAGGCAGCCCCAGCATTTT. It is translated as CAWSVERQPQHF. The chain recombines TRBV30 with TRBJ1-5; D call uncertain. CDR3 size: 12 residues. Between the trimmed V and J ends, which lost 0 bases and 7 bases, there was a span of 7 bases. Looked up from germline, CDR1 is GTSNPN and CDR2 is SVGIG (reference sequence). The variable domain in full, with the rest retrieved from reference TRBV30 and TRBJ1-5, is SQTIHQWPATLVQPVGSPLSLECTVEGTSNPNLYWYRQAAGRGLQLLFYSVGIGQISSEVPQNLSASRPQDRQFILSSKKLLLSDSGFYLCAWSVERQPQHFGDGTRLSIL.

This clone is a singleton in its sample. This chain uses TRBV11-3 with TRBJ2-3; a possible D gene is TRBD2 (6 bases). Germline V gives CDR1 SGHNT, CDR2 YENEEA. There are 16 residues in the CDR3. V shed 4 bases and J shed 2 bases, with 16 bases lying between them. CDR3: CASSSEGPQPTDTQYF. CDR3 DNA: TGTGCCAGCAGCTCGGAGGGGCCCCAGCCCACAGATACGCAGTATTTT.

The V gene is TRBV6-1, the J gene TRBJ2-3, with D perhaps TRBD1 (5 bases). Looked up from germline, CDR1 is MNHNS and CDR2 is SASEGT. This CDR3 comprises 15 residues. V dropped 3 bases and J dropped 0 bases, with 10 bases sitting between them. DNA for the CDR3: TGTGCCAGCAGTGATACAGGAACTAGCACAGATACGCAGTATTTT. Its translation: CASSDTGTSTDTQYF.

The genes are TRBV6-5 and TRBJ1-1, with TRBD1 as a possible D gene (6 bases). Per the germline V gene, CDR1 is MNHEY and CDR2 is SVGAGI. Trimming pared 6 bases from V and 1 base from J, leaving 9 bases between. The length of the CDR3 is 13 residues. In DNA form, the CDR3 reads TGTGCCAGCAGACTGGACAGGAACACTGAAGCTTTCTTT. Translating it yields CASRLDRNTEAFF.

The chain employs TRBV28 and TRBJ2-5; perhaps TRBD1 as D (5 bases). The germline V gene encodes CDR1 MDHEN and CDR2 SYDVKM. The CDR3 has 15 amino acids. V lost 2 bases, J lost 0 bases, and 10 bases lay in between. As DNA, the CDR3 is TGTGCCAGCAGTTTAAGGCAGGGCAACCAAGAGACCCAGTACTTC. Amino acids: CASSLRQGNQETQYF.

The chain recombines TRBV7-2 with TRBJ2-5; a possible D gene is TRBD2 (6 bases). Germline V gene lookup returns CDR1 SGHTA and CDR2 FQGNSA. This CDR3 contains 16 residues. Trimming removed 5 bases at V and 2 bases at J, with 18 bases between. The CDR3 coding sequence is TGTGCCAGCAGCCTCCATCTTGCGGGAATGCAAGAGACCCAGTACTTC. Translated, it gives CASSLHLAGMQETQYF.

The rearrangement joins TRBV29-1 to TRBJ2-1; 7 nucleotides line up with TRBD2. This CDR3 spans 14 amino acids. The V gene's germline CDR1 is SQVTM and CDR2 ANQGSEA. V shed 4 bases, J shed 12 bases, and the junction held 15 bases outside the gene matches. The CDR3 region is CSVVLATSLRGQFF. The CDR3 bases are TGCAGCGTTGTACTAGCGACCTCACTTCGGGGGCAGTTCTTC.